This TCR beta chain was found in a study of T cell clonality in common variable immunodeficiency. Study conclusions and caveats: In common variable immunodeficiency, TCR beta chains reportedly carried fewer deletions and N-nucleotide insertions.

Produced via immunoSEQ multiplex PCR; TCRdb's table is partial and in-frame only. The sample presents over 30,000 clones, none singletons. Germline-derived CDR1 and CDR2 are SGHRS and YFSETQ. The J segment lost 1 base and the V segment lost 4 bases, leaving 6 bases of the junction unmatched. The CDR3 is made up of 15 amino acids. This clone was detected many times. What it binds is unknown. The read finishes 3 residues shy of the CDR3 end, and the germline J gene is used to complete it. Diagnosis required reduced IgG, IgA and/or IgM with specific antibody deficiency. The material sequenced was peripheral blood mononuclear cells. This clonotype was sampled from a human donor with common variable immunodeficiency. The V gene is TRBV5-1, the J gene TRBJ1-1, with 8 positions matching TRBD1. CDR3 DNA, as far as it was read: TGCGCCAGCAGCCCTGGGACAGGCGGGAACACTGAA. This encodes CASSPGTGGNTE. The CDR3 in its entirety is CASSPGTGGNTEAFF.